The clone carrying this T cell receptor beta chain was observed once. The data belong to a study of blood T cell repertoires in COVID-19. Study summary: The analysed material was cDNA or gDNA that came from T cells, B-cell-depleted T cells, or PBMCs.

Methods used by the authors: Cell counts per sample came from amplifying reference gene primers. Clones were sequenced by immunoSEQ multiplex PCR, and TCRdb holds only the in-frame ones, with some missing. The V and J calls and clone size come from that table; D and trimming were worked out from the DNA. The profile shows roughly 200,000 clones, less than 90% of them singletons. The CDR3 runs to 14 residues. The germline CDR1 and CDR2 sequences are MNHEY and SVGAGI. V was pared by 5 bases and J by 7 bases, with 8 bases of the junction left unmatched. This sequence joins TRBV6-5 and TRBJ2-7, with 10 bases aligning to TRBD2. Sequencing was carried out using peripheral blood. The TCR sequence derives from a man aged 65-85 years with acute or convalescent COVID-19. DNA of the CDR3: TGTGCCAGCAGTCGTGAGGGACTAGCGCGGGAGCAGTACTTC. It is translated as CASSREGLAREQYF.